This TCR beta chain was found in a study of T cells after posttransplantation cyclophosphamide. Turning to this clone: The antigen is undetermined.

Clones were sequenced by immunoSEQ multiplex PCR, and TCRdb holds only the in-frame ones, with some missing. The table has tens of thousands of clones, just over 85% seen once; the top ten hold roughly 2.8%. The J segment lost 6 bases and the V segment lost 1 base, leaving 4 bases of the junction unmatched. CDR1 and CDR2 from the germline V gene are ENHRY and SYGVKD. CDR3 length equals 15 residues. Study outcomes and limitations: Later post-transplant blood repertoires were often dominated by donor CD8+ memory clones. Blood and skin or GI T cell repertoires showed limited TRB overlap. Recipient CMV seropositivity and CMV reactivation strongly tracked TRB clonality.

The sequence came from a young man with a blood cancer, CMV-positive, and with a related stem cell donor. The sample taken for sequencing was PBMCs. This chain uses TRBV10-3 with TRBJ1-5; 9 bases match TRBD1. CDR3 sequence: CAISELDRGGQPQHF. Written as DNA, the CDR3 is TGTGCCATCAGTGAGTTGGACAGGGGCGGTCAGCCCCAGCATTTT.